The present T cell receptor beta chain was sequenced within a study of cytomegalovirus exposure and HLA in healthy donors. Study-wide results and caveats: Associated with cytomegalovirus, according to the listing, were fewer than 200 TCR beta chains. Association of approximately 18,000 TCR beta sequences with HLA alleles was found at 0.05 false discovery rate in a later analysis. Roughly uniform depth of sequencing across donors was assumed in presence/absence analyses.

The PCR was carried out with 60 Vbeta primers and 13 Jbeta primers. In the original workflow: In a later analysis, of some 80 million unique beta chains, about 10 million appeared in at least two donors. TCRdb's copy holds only in-frame clones and misses some; the assay was immunoSEQ multiplex PCR. V, J and clone size were drawn from that table, and D and trimming were deduced from the DNA. This table holds over 140,000 clones, about 80% found once. Notes on this clone: Antigen specificity is unknown.

The V gene's germline CDR1 is SGDLS and CDR2 YYNGEE. Trimming stripped 4 bases from V and 4 bases from J, with 14 bases between. The CDR3 length is 14 residues. The specimen was PBMCs. The clonotype originates from a man between 25 and 39 years old in good health and CMV-seropositive. The chain links TRBV9 to TRBJ1-2; the D gene is possibly TRBD1 (6 bases). DNA of the CDR3: TGTGCCAGCAGCCCGAGTGGGACAACCTATGGCTACACCTTC. This encodes CASSPSGTTYGYTF. Variable domain in full (rest from reference TRBV9 and TRBJ1-2): DSGVTQTPKHLITATGQRVTLRCSPRSGDLSVYWYQQSLDQGLQFLIQYYNGEERAKGNILERFSAQQFPDLHSELNLSSLELGDSALYFCASSPSGTTYGYTFGSGTRLTVV.